This passage covers 14 T cell receptor beta chains from one sample sequenced in a study of OX40 agonist ivuxolimab in advanced cancers. The method was immunoSEQ multiplex PCR; TCRdb's version includes in-frame clones alone and lacks a portion of them. Of about 70,000 clones listed, approximately 92% are singletons. This specimen was CD4+ or CD8+ T cells sorted from blood, taken in a trial of the OX40 agonist ivuxolimab. The source is an adult with an advanced solid tumor such as melanoma, head and neck, liver or kidney cancer.

The chain carries TRBV4-2 and TRBJ1-4; D uncertain. Trimming left V 0 bases short and J 11 bases short, with 7 bases between. The CDR3 loop spans 12 amino acids. Germline loops: CDR1 LGHNA, CDR2 YNFKEQ. CDR3 sequence reads: CASSQDRAKLFF. The CDR3 DNA sequence: TGTGCCAGCAGCCAAGATCGGGCGAAACTGTTTTTT.

This clone has just a few counts. The chain combines TRBV7-9 with TRBJ2-2; D gene uncertain. The CDR3 extends over 14 amino acids. Germline CDR1 is SEHNR and CDR2 is FQNEAQ (reference sequence). The V and J ends lost 3 bases and 5 bases respectively, with 10 bases between them. CDR3 in DNA: TGTGCCAGCAGCTTTCATATGTTAACCGGGGAGCTGTTTTTT. It yields the protein CASSFHMLTGELFF.

The CDR3 loop is CASSPDLSLYGYTF. The DNA for the CDR3 is TGTGCCAGCAGTCCTGATCTTAGTCTCTATGGCTACACCTTC. The chain employs TRBV28 and TRBJ1-2; no clear D gene. Trimming removed 5 bases at V and 4 bases at J, with 14 bases between. CDR1 is MDHEN and CDR2 is SYDVKM in the germline V gene. This CDR3 spans 14 amino acids.

This chain uses TRBV6-1 with TRBJ2-7; D unclear. The germline gives CDR1 MNHNS, CDR2 SASEGT. The V end was cut by 5 bases, the J end by 8 bases, with 13 bases between. The CDR3 consists of 12 residues. This CDR3 is CASSTRANKQYF. CDR3 DNA sequence: TGTGCCAGCAGTACCCGGGCGAACAAGCAGTACTTC.

V usage is TRBV7-2 and J usage is TRBJ2-4; maybe TRBD2 (6 bases). Germline assignment: CDR1 SGHTA and CDR2 FQGNSA. The CDR3 runs to 15 residues. Trimming cost V 6 bases and J 6 bases, with 18 bases left between them. The CDR3 is CASSFQTGTANIQYF. Here the CDR3 DNA reads TGTGCCAGCAGTTTTCAGACCGGGACTGCAAACATTCAGTACTTC.

The V call is TRBV5-1, the J call TRBJ2-7; D gene uncertain. CDR3 size: 12 residues. CDR1 and CDR2 from the germline V gene are SGHRS and YFSETQ. The V end lost 0 bases, the J end lost 6 bases, and 7 bases lay between the germline ends. CDR3 DNA sequence: TGCGCCAGCAGCTTGGCCGGAGCCGAGCAGTACTTC. This sequence encodes CASSLAGAEQYF.

This chain connects TRBV28 to TRBJ2-3; TRBD2 aligns across 15 bases. With 0 bases clipped from V and 2 bases from J, the junction kept 6 bases outside the gene matches. CDR3 length equals 19 residues. Germline assignment: CDR1 MDHEN and CDR2 SYDVKM. CDR3 loop: CASSLWGTSGGIITDTQYF. In DNA, the CDR3 is TGTGCCAGCAGTTTATGGGGGACTAGCGGGGGGATAATCACAGATACGCAGTATTTT.

This clone was found a few times. V is TRBV28 and J is TRBJ1-6; 10 bases fit TRBD1. Trimming at V came to 6 bases and at J to 8 bases, leaving 4 bases not matched to a gene. The CDR3 contains 14 residues. Per the germline V gene, CDR1 is MDHEN and CDR2 is SYDVKM. The CDR3 DNA is TGTGCCAGCAGACCCGGGACAGGGGATTCACCCCTCCACTTT. Protein sequence: CASRPGTGDSPLHF.

The chain uses TRBV6-5 and TRBJ1-4, with D possibly matching TRBD1 (6 bases). V lost 3 bases to trimming and J lost 8 bases, with 19 bases between them. The CDR3 is made up of 16 amino acids. Germline CDR1 and CDR2: MNHEY and SVGAGI. CDR3 sequence: CASSYLTGSGGEKLFF. The CDR3 bases are TGTGCCAGCAGTTATTTAACAGGGAGCGGGGGCGAAAAACTGTTTTTT.

This rearrangement joins TRBV18 to TRBJ2-1; D may match TRBD1 or TRBD2 (5 bases each). Trimming took 3 bases from V and 4 from J, leaving 13 bases between them. CDR3 length: 15 amino acids. Germline V CDR1 and CDR2: KGHSH, LQKENI. DNA of the CDR3: TGTGCCAGCTCACCGTCGGGGCTCGGGTACAATGAGCAGTTCTTC. Encoded protein: CASSPSGLGYNEQFF. Drawing the rest from reference TRBV18 and TRBJ2-1, the complete variable domain is NAGVMQNPRHLVRRRGQEARLRCSPMKGHSHVYWYRQLPEEGLKFMVYLQKENIIDESGMPKERFSAEFPKEGPSILRIQQVVRGDSAAYFCASSPSGLGYNEQFFGPGTRLTVL.

The gene calls are TRBV19 and TRBJ2-3, with 9 positions matching TRBD2. The ends lost 4 bases at V and 2 bases at J; junction bases unmatched: 19. Looked up from germline, CDR1 is LNHDA and CDR2 is SQIVND (reference sequence). CDR3 length equals 20 residues. CDR3 DNA: TGTGCCAGTAGTACCCCAGTAGCGGGAGAAAGGGGGTCTAACACAGATACGCAGTATTTT. Encoded protein: CASSTPVAGERGSNTDTQYF.

The chain carries TRBV19 and TRBJ2-7; D unclear. V was shortened by 6 bases and J by 6 bases, with 15 bases between the two germline ends. The CDR3 consists of 13 residues. Germline loops: CDR1 LNHDA, CDR2 SQIVND (reference sequence). CDR3 nucleotide sequence: TGTGCCAGTAGGGACGTAGGGCTCTCCGAGCAGTACTTC. Translation: CASRDVGLSEQYF.

The chain joins TRBV5-1 to TRBJ2-1; 7 bases fit TRBD1. The CDR3 sequence is 17 residues long. The junction had 15 bases not matched to a gene; V was cut back by 4 bases and J by 5 bases. CDR1 and CDR2 (germline): SGHRS, YFSETQ. The CDR3 sequence: CASSPRTTGVEDNEQFF. DNA of the CDR3: TGCGCCAGCAGCCCACGGACCACAGGGGTCGAGGACAATGAGCAGTTCTTC.

The V call is TRBV9, the J call TRBJ2-7; 7 bases fit TRBD2. The V gene end was trimmed by 0 bases and the J gene end by 6 bases; junction bases not matched to a gene: 6. Germline loops: CDR1 SGDLS, CDR2 YYNGEE. CDR3 size: 14 residues. The CDR3: CASSVGSRGIEQYF. As DNA, the CDR3 is TGTGCCAGCAGCGTAGGATCGCGGGGGATCGAGCAGTACTTC.